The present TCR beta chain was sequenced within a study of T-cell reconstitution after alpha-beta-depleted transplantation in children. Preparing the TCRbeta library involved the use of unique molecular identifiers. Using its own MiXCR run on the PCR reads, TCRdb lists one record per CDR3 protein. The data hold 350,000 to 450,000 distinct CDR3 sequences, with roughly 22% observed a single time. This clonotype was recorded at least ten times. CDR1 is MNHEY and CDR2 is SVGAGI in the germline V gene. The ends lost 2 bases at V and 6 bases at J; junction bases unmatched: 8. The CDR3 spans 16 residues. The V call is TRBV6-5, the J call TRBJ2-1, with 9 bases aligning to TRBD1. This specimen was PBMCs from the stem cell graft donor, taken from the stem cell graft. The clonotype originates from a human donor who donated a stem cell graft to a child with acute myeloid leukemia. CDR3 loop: CASSYRAGQGGNEQFF. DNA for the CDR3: TGTGCCAGCAGTTACAGGGCGGGACAGGGAGGCAATGAGCAGTTCTTC.